The entry below describes one TCR beta chain. These data are taken from a study of siplizumab effects on memory and regulatory T cells. The table came from immunoSEQ multiplex PCR; TCRdb's copy has only in-frame clones and leaves some out. The sample carries 90,000 to 140,000 clones, 93% recorded once. Trimming pared 5 bases from V and 4 bases from J, leaving 6 bases between. The CDR3 consists of 11 residues. Germline CDR1 and CDR2: MNHEY and SMNVEV (reference sequence). The TCR was taken from a human donor in good health. Sequencing input: CD4+ T cells sorted from blood. The V gene is TRBV27, the J gene TRBJ2-7, with D unclear. This chain's CDR3 is CASSLGYEQYF. The CDR3 nucleotides are TGTGCCAGCAGTCTAGGGTACGAGCAGTACTTC.